The 9 T cell receptor beta chains given below trace back to one sample, sequenced in a study of cytomegalovirus exposure and HLA in healthy donors (TCRdb year 2017). Library preparation used the immunoSEQ multiplex PCR assay. A mixture of 60 forward primers for TCR Vbeta segments and 13 reverse primers for TCR Jbeta segments was used in the multiplex PCR. TCRdb retrieved this table from immuneACCESS and kept in-frame rearrangements only. Not all clones are present; in checked studies, unresolved V genes account for under half, and no reason is known for the remainder. The table for this sample lists roughly 73,000 clones. Of the sample, roughly 13% falls within the top ten clones. The sequenced material came from PBMCs. The receptors were gathered from a man aged 45-60 years in good health and CMV-seropositive.

This sequence joins TRBV2 and TRBJ1-1, with D uncertain. V shed 2 bases and J shed 3 bases, with 10 bases lying between them. Germline lookup yields CDR1 SNHLY and CDR2 FYNNEI. CDR3 length: 14 amino acids. In nucleotides, the CDR3 is TGTGCCAGCAGTGAACTAAGCGGGGACACTGAAGCTTTCTTT. As protein: CASSELSGDTEAFF.

The V gene is TRBV9, the J gene TRBJ1-2, with unresolved D. Germline CDR1 reads SGDLS; CDR2 reads YYNGEE. The ends were cut back, 0 bases at V and 0 bases at J, with 9 bases in the middle. CDR3 length equals 15 residues. The CDR3 nucleotides read TGTGCCAGCAGCGTAGACCTAGCCTCTAACTATGGCTACACCTTC. It yields the protein CASSVDLASNYGYTF.

The chain recombines TRBV5-5 with TRBJ1-2; maybe TRBD1 (5 bases). Germline-derived CDR1 and CDR2 are SGHKS and YYEKEE (reference sequence). Trimming stripped 6 bases from V and 8 bases from J, with 17 bases between. The CDR3 is 13 residues long. CDR3 sequence: CASTPTGVSGYTF. The CDR3 nucleotides are TGTGCCAGCACCCCTACGGGGGTCTCAGGCTACACCTTC.

The V and J genes are TRBV11-2 and TRBJ1-2; D is perhaps TRBD1 (6 bases). The CDR3 extends over 15 amino acids. The V and J ends lost 5 bases and 3 bases respectively, with 16 bases between them. The germline gives CDR1 SGHAT, CDR2 FQNNGV. In nucleotides, the CDR3 is TGTGCCAGCAGCCGGTCGAGTGCAGGGGACTATGGCTACACCTTC. This sequence encodes CASSRSSAGDYGYTF. The full variable domain, in which reference TRBV11-2 and TRBJ1-2 provide the parts outside the CDR3, is EAGVAQSPRYKIIEKRQSVAFWCNPISGHATLYWYQQILGQGPKLLIQFQNNGVVDDSQLPKDRFSAERLKGVDSTLKIQPAKLEDSAVYLCASSRSSAGDYGYTFGSGTRLTVV.

The chain is built from TRBV19 and TRBJ1-4; 8 nucleotides agree with TRBD1. The CDR3 length is 14 residues. V was clipped by 5 bases and J by 6 bases; unmatched bases: 5. In germline, CDR1 is LNHDA, CDR2 SQIVND (reference sequence). The CDR3 DNA follows: TGTGCCAGTAGTGACAGGGGAGGGGATGAAAAACTGTTTTTT. This sequence encodes CASSDRGGDEKLFF. Using reference TRBV19 and TRBJ1-4 for the parts outside the CDR3, the full variable domain is DGGITQSPKYLFRKEGQNVTLSCEQNLNHDAMYWYRQDPGQGLRLIYYSQIVNDFQKGDIAEGYSVSREKKESFPLTVTSAQKNPTAFYLCASSDRGGDEKLFFGSGTQLSVL.

Remarks on this clone: The sample contains more than one DNA sequence encoding this CDR3. The gene calls are TRBV28 and TRBJ1-1, with D possibly TRBD1 on 6 matching bases. The CDR3 extends over 14 amino acids. In germline, CDR1 is MDHEN, CDR2 SYDVKM. Trimming removed 8 bases from V and 0 bases from J, with 13 bases in between. The CDR3 region is CASLAGEMNTEAFF. In DNA form, the CDR3 reads TGTGCCAGCCTGGCAGGGGAAATGAACACTGAAGCTTTCTTT.

This chain links TRBV6-1 with TRBJ2-1; D is undetermined. Trimming pared 1 base from V and 6 bases from J, leaving 10 bases between. This CDR3 is built from 14 residues. From germline, CDR1 is MNHNS and CDR2 SASEGT. Written as DNA, the CDR3 is TGTGCCAGCAGTGAAGTACAGTATAGCAATGAGCAGTTCTTC. Protein sequence: CASSEVQYSNEQFF.

V is TRBV28 and J is TRBJ1-1; 7 bases line up with TRBD1. Germline V gene data show CDR1 as MDHEN and CDR2 as SYDVKM. CDR3 length: 18 residues. Germline trimming cut 3 bases from V and 0 bases from J; bases unmatched to any gene: 13. CDR3 bases: TGTGCCAGCAGTTTTTCTCGGACAGGAGACACCTTGAACACTGAAGCTTTCTTT. Translating gives CASSFSRTGDTLNTEAFF.

The chain carries TRBV19 and TRBJ1-5, with 8 nucleotides matching TRBD1. The CDR3 is 14 amino acids. V lost 4 bases, J lost 6 bases, and 5 bases stayed unmatched. The germline V gene has CDR1 LNHDA and CDR2 SQIVND (reference sequence). This CDR3 reads CASSTNTGGQPQHF. The CDR3 DNA reads TGTGCCAGTAGTACCAATACAGGGGGTCAGCCCCAGCATTTT.